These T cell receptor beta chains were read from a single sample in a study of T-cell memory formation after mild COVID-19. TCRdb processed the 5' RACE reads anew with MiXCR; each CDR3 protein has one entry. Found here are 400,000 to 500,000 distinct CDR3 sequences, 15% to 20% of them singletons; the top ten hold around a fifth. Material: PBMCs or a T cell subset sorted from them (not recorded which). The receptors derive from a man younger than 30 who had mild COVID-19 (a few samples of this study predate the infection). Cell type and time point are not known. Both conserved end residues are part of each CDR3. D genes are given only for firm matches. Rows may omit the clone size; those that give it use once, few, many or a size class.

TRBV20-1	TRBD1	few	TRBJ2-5	CSAQIAGQGKQETQYF	TGCAGTGCTCAAATCGCGGGACAGGGAAAACAAGAGACCCAGTACTTC
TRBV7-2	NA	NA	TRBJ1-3	CASSLVSWVGNTIYF	TGTGCCAGCAGCTTAGTATCCTGGGTTGGAAACACCATATATTTT
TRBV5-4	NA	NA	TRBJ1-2	CASSLVGTAYGYTF	TGTGCCAGCAGCCTGGTTGGCACGGCCTATGGCTACACCTTC
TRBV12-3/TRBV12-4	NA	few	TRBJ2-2	CASSPSGLPNTGELFF	TGTGCCAGCAGTCCGAGCGGGTTGCCGAACACCGGGGAGCTGTTTTTT
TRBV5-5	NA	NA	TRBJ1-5	CASSPRPGNQPQHF	TGTGCCAGCAGCCCTCGACCTGGCAATCAGCCCCAGCATTTT
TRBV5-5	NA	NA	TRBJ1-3	CASTNAGSSGNTIYF	TGTGCCAGCACCAATGCGGGGAGCTCTGGAAACACCATATATTTT
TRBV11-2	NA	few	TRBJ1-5	CASSLGPRDLNQPQHF	TGTGCCAGCAGCTTAGGTCCCCGGGATCTCAATCAGCCCCAGCATTTT
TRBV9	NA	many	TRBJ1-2	CASSLSRYGYTF	TGTGCCAGCAGCCTCAGTCGGTATGGCTACACCTTC
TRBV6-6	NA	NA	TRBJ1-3	CASSYTGSSGNTIYF	TGTGCCAGCAGTTACACAGGGAGCTCTGGAAACACCATATATTTT
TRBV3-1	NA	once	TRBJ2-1	CASSQIVLDTTYNEQFF	TGTGCCAGCAGCCAGATAGTGTTGGACACGACCTACAATGAGCAGTTCTTC